The 3 T cell receptor beta chains given below trace back to one sample, sequenced in a study of T cell changes during pregnancy in multiple sclerosis. The table came from immunoSEQ multiplex PCR; TCRdb's copy has only in-frame clones and leaves some out. The repertoire holds about 80,000 clones, approximately 90% seen once, with around 1.4% in the top ten. Sequencing was performed on peripheral blood, taken before pregnancy. The receptor set was obtained from a female donor with multiple sclerosis, enrolled in a pregnancy study.

V usage is TRBV2 and J usage is TRBJ1-4; D unclear. V was pared by 4 bases and J by 8 bases, with 5 bases between. Germline V lookup: CDR1 SNHLY, CDR2 FYNNEI. The CDR3 runs 11 residues. This CDR3 is CASSVREKLFF. The CDR3 DNA is TGTGCCAGCAGTGTGCGGGAAAAACTGTTTTTT.

V is TRBV2 and J is TRBJ2-1, with a weak D call TRBD2 (6 bases). This CDR3 region has 15 residues. The germline V and J ends were trimmed by 5 bases and 7 bases, with 18 bases remaining between them. Germline V gives CDR1 SNHLY, CDR2 FYNNEI. The CDR3 nucleotides read TGTGCCAGCAGTTTAAACTGGGTGGGACTGAATGAGCAGTTCTTC. Its translation is CASSLNWVGLNEQFF. The full variable domain, its missing parts supplied by reference TRBV2 and TRBJ2-1, is EPEVTQTPSHQVTQMGQEVILRCVPISNHLYFYWYRQILGQKVEFLVSFYNNEISEKSEIFDDQFSVERPDGSNFTLKIRSTKLEDSAMYFCASSLNWVGLNEQFFGPGTRLTVL.

The genes are TRBV27 and TRBJ1-6; D not resolved. V lost 4 bases, J lost 4 bases, and 20 bases lay in between. CDR3 size: 18 residues. Germline-derived CDR1 and CDR2 are MNHEY and SMNVEV (reference sequence). The CDR3 sequence: CASSWSGPRRGYNSPLHF. The CDR3 DNA is TGTGCCAGCAGTTGGTCAGGCCCACGTCGGGGATATAATTCACCCCTCCACTTT.